The 21 T cell receptor beta chains reported below all come from one sample, sequenced in a study of response to subunit inactivated influenza vaccine. TCRdb reprocessed the RT-PCR reads via MiXCR and lists one record per CDR3 protein. The sample has fewer than 250,000 distinct CDR3 sequences; about 15% are singletons. This specimen was CD8+ T cells sorted from PBMCs, taken more than 4 days after vaccination. Receptors were obtained from a man in his fifties or sixties who received an inactivated influenza vaccine.

With respect to this clonotype: One base away lies a much larger clone, so this may be a sequencing read error. The chain couples TRBV7-9 to TRBJ2-1; D call uncertain. The CDR3 extends over 15 amino acids. CDR1 and CDR2 (germline): SEHNR, FQNEAQ (reference sequence). The chain's CDR3 is CASSPTKTSINEHFF. DNA of the CDR3: TGTGCCAGCAGCCCGACGAAGACCAGCATCAATGAGCATTTCTTC.

J is TRBJ2-7 and V is TRBV6-2 or TRBV6-3; 7 bases fit TRBD1. The CDR3 consists of 15 residues. The trim removed 2 bases at V and 5 bases at J, leaving 9 bases unmatched. Per the germline V gene, CDR1 is MNHEY and CDR2 is SVGEGT. CDR3 sequence: CASSYASGTDNEQYF. Here the CDR3 DNA reads TGTGCCAGCAGTTACGCCTCCGGGACAGATAACGAGCAGTACTTC.

The DNA for the CDR3 is TGTGCCAGCAGTGAACCGGGACTAACTAGCACAGATACGCAGTATTTT. It encodes CASSEPGLTSTDTQYF. The chain joins TRBV2 to TRBJ2-3; 7 nucleotides align to TRBD2. Trimming cost V 2 bases and J 0 bases; bases outside gene matches: 5. This CDR3 region has 16 residues. In germline, CDR1 is SNHLY, CDR2 FYNNEI. The full variable domain, its missing parts supplied by reference TRBV2 and TRBJ2-3, is EPEVTQTPSHQVTQMGQEVILRCVPISNHLYFYWYRQILGQKVEFLVSFYNNEISEKSEIFDDQFSVERPDGSNFTLKIRSTKLEDSAMYFCASSEPGLTSTDTQYFGPGTRLTVL.

A few counts support this clonotype. The V and J genes are TRBV9 and TRBJ2-1; 12 positions agree with TRBD2. Germline values: CDR1 SGDLS, CDR2 YYNGEE. The ends lost 4 bases at V and 4 bases at J; junction bases unmatched: 6. The CDR3 spans 16 residues. The CDR3 sequence is CASSPQLAGGYNEQFF. CDR3 sequence (DNA): TGTGCCAGCAGCCCACAACTAGCGGGAGGATACAATGAGCAGTTCTTC.

The chain couples TRBV2 to TRBJ2-3, with a tentative D call TRBD2 (5 bases). The CDR3 spans 16 residues. Germline values: CDR1 SNHLY, CDR2 FYNNEI. Trimming pared 3 bases from V and 1 base from J, leaving 14 bases between. The CDR3 sequence: CASSDSVALGTDTQYF. The CDR3 DNA reads TGTGCCAGCAGTGATAGCGTAGCTCTCGGCACAGATACGCAGTATTTT.

This clonotype occurred many times. The rearrangement joins TRBV5-1 to TRBJ2-1; 8 bases align to TRBD2. Trimming at V came to 0 bases and at J to 5 bases, leaving 13 bases not matched to a gene. Germline V gene lookup returns CDR1 SGHRS and CDR2 YFSETQ. The CDR3 loop spans 18 amino acids. The CDR3 sequence is CASSLGSWLAGGNNEQFF. The DNA of the CDR3 is TGCGCCAGCAGCTTGGGTTCGTGGTTGGCGGGGGGTAACAATGAGCAGTTCTTC.

This clonotype was seen a handful of times. The CDR3 DNA reads TGTGCCATCAGTGACCCGGCAAGGGGAGGGTCTGGGGCCAACGTCCTGACTTTC. This encodes CAISDPARGGSGANVLTF. The chain combines TRBV10-3 with TRBJ2-6, with TRBD2 identical over 7 bases. Germline V gene sequence: CDR1 ENHRY, CDR2 SYGVKD. Unmatched junction bases numbered 9, after V lost 3 bases and J lost 1 base. There are 18 residues in the CDR3.

The CDR3 is CASSITGGSGELFF. CDR3 DNA: TGTGCCAGCAGTATCACAGGGGGGTCCGGGGAGCTGTTTTTT. The rearrangement links TRBV27 to TRBJ2-2, with 8 nucleotides matching TRBD1. Germline assignment: CDR1 MNHEY and CDR2 SMNVEV (reference sequence). V shed 5 bases, J shed 6 bases, and the junction held 5 bases outside the gene matches. The CDR3 has 14 residues.

The rearrangement uses TRBV6-5 and TRBJ2-5; TRBD2 matches at 12 bases. The CDR3 is 16 residues long. Germline V CDR1 and CDR2: MNHEY, SVGAGI. Trimming cost V 0 bases and J 2 bases; bases outside gene matches: 1. This chain's CDR3 is CASSYSTSGGQETQYF. The CDR3, as DNA: TGTGCCAGCAGTTACTCGACTAGCGGGGGACAAGAGACCCAGTACTTC.

This clonotype was seen only a few times. V gene TRBV2 combines with J gene TRBJ2-7; the D is unclear. The germline CDR1 and CDR2 sequences are SNHLY and FYNNEI. The CDR3 has 12 residues. The V end was cut by 8 bases, the J end by 1 base, with 9 bases between. This CDR3 reads CASADASYEQYF. CDR3 in DNA: TGTGCCAGCGCGGACGCTTCCTACGAGCAGTACTTC.

The gene calls are TRBV15 and TRBJ2-1; D could derive from TRBD1 or TRBD2 (6 bases each). The CDR3 runs 16 residues. Germline CDR1 is LNHNV and CDR2 is YYDKDF (reference sequence). V dropped 7 bases and J dropped 3 bases, with 19 bases sitting between them. The CDR3 loop is CATKRRGSPFYNEQFF. The DNA for the CDR3 is TGTGCCACCAAGAGGAGGGGGTCCCCTTTCTACAATGAGCAGTTCTTC.

V usage is TRBV10-3 and J usage is TRBJ2-2, with 9 bases fitting TRBD1. Germline assignment: CDR1 ENHRY and CDR2 SYGVKD. The CDR3 has 16 residues. With 1 base clipped from V and 5 bases from J, the junction kept 5 bases outside the gene matches. CDR3 sequence (DNA): TGTGCCATCAGTGAGTGGGGACAGGGAGAAACCGGGGAGCTGTTTTTT. This encodes CAISEWGQGETGELFF.

This clonotype has a count of ten or more. The rearrangement links TRBV11-2 to TRBJ1-1; D uncertain. CDR1 and CDR2 (germline): SGHAT, FQNNGV. The CDR3 runs 15 residues. Trimming shortened V by 2 bases and J by 3 bases, and 13 bases separated the two germline ends. This CDR3 reads CASSLRPHGDTEAFF. CDR3 coding DNA: TGTGCCAGCAGCTTAAGGCCCCACGGAGACACTGAAGCTTTCTTT.

This sequence joins TRBV6-2 or TRBV6-3 and TRBJ2-1, with D possibly matching TRBD1 (6 bases). This CDR3 comprises 16 residues. Trimming stripped 5 bases from V and 0 bases from J, with 14 bases between. Germline lookup yields CDR1 MNHEY and CDR2 SVGEGT. The DNA for the CDR3 is TGTGCCAGCAGTCACCGGGACACCTCCTCCTACAATGAGCAGTTCTTC. The encoded protein is CASSHRDTSSYNEQFF.

In this sample, this clonotype turned up a few times. The rearrangement links TRBV5-1 to TRBJ2-3; D not resolved. The CDR3 has 14 amino acids. V lost 0 bases to trimming and J lost 2 bases, with 7 bases between them. The germline CDR1 and CDR2 sequences are SGHRS and YFSETQ. In DNA, the CDR3 is TGCGCCAGCAGCTTGGAAGACAACACAGATACGCAGTATTTT. As protein: CASSLEDNTDTQYF.

The V gene is TRBV2, the J gene TRBJ1-5, with a tentative D call TRBD1 (5 bases). This CDR3 comprises 15 residues. Germline V lookup: CDR1 SNHLY, CDR2 FYNNEI. The V and J ends lost 3 bases and 4 bases respectively, with 13 bases between them. As DNA, the CDR3 is TGTGCCAGCAGTGACGCAGGGTCATATAATCAGCCCCAGCATTTT. It encodes CASSDAGSYNQPQHF.

This chain links TRBV12-3 or TRBV12-4 with TRBJ2-5; D possibly corresponds to TRBD1 (6 bases). The V gene lost 5 bases and the J gene lost 4 bases, with 14 bases spanning the gap. This CDR3 region has 14 residues. The CDR3 loop is CASSVNRVTETQYF. The CDR3, as DNA: TGTGCCAGCAGTGTTAACAGGGTAACAGAGACCCAGTACTTC.

A few counts support this clonotype. The genes are TRBV29-1 and TRBJ1-5, with 7 positions matching TRBD1. The CDR3 has 17 amino acids. CDR1 and CDR2 (germline): SQVTM, ANQGSEA. V shed 7 bases and J 7 bases; nucleotides not matched to a gene: 22. CDR3 protein: CSATRKLEQGSNQPQHF. As DNA, the CDR3 is TGCAGCGCAACACGGAAACTCGAACAGGGGTCGAACCAGCCCCAGCATTTT. The full variable domain, its missing parts supplied by reference TRBV29-1 and TRBJ1-5, is SAVISQKPSRDICQRGTSLTIQCQVDSQVTMMFWYRQQPGQSLTLIATANQGSEATYESGFVIDKFPISRPNLTFSTLTVSNMSPEDSSIYLCSATRKLEQGSNQPQHFGDGTRLSIL.

A few counts support this clonotype. This chain links TRBV12-3 or TRBV12-4 with TRBJ2-7; maybe TRBD2 (6 bases). This CDR3 has 13 residues. V was cut by 9 bases and J by 3 bases, with 15 bases left in between. The CDR3 sequence: CARGVGLFYEQYF. The DNA of the CDR3 is TGTGCCAGGGGGGTGGGACTGTTCTACGAGCAGTACTTC.

The table lists this clonotype with a few counts. The V gene is TRBV5-1, the J gene TRBJ2-3; maybe TRBD1 (6 bases). This CDR3 region has 14 residues. Looked up from germline, CDR1 is SGHRS and CDR2 is YFSETQ. Trimming removed 2 bases at V and 2 bases at J, with 9 bases between. CDR3 region: CASSFRQDTDTQYF. CDR3 nucleotide sequence: TGCGCCAGCAGCTTCAGACAGGACACAGATACGCAGTATTTT.

The chain combines TRBV30 with TRBJ2-7, with unresolved D. Trimming stripped 1 base from V and 3 bases from J, with 4 bases between. Germline values: CDR1 GTSNPN, CDR2 SVGIG (reference sequence). This CDR3 contains 11 residues. The CDR3 nucleotides are TGTGCCTGGAGTGGGGACTACGAGCAGTACTTC. Amino acids: CAWSGDYEQYF.